The TCR beta chain described here comes from a study of shared clonotypes between healthy human individuals. Profiled with immunoSEQ multiplex PCR; TCRdb holds only in-frame clones, not every one. The profile shows nearly 600,000 clones, roughly 95% of them singletons. Germline loops: CDR1 SGHRS, CDR2 YFSETQ. V lost 3 bases, J lost 0 bases, and 10 bases lay in between. The CDR3 contains 15 residues. Selected positively for CCR7 and CD45RO-negative, naive CD8 cells excluded terminally differentiated effector memory CD45RA+ cells. The source of this sequence is a woman aged 25 to 39 in good health. The sequencing sample was made of naive CD8+ T cells sorted from blood. This chain joins TRBV5-1 and TRBJ2-1, with D uncertain. The CDR3 here is CASSYDGSSYNEQFF. CDR3 in DNA: TGCGCCAGCAGCTACGACGGCAGCTCCTACAATGAGCAGTTCTTC.